This T cell receptor beta chain derives from a study of CD8 T cells in ankylosing spondylitis (dated 2017 in TCRdb). Notes on the research overall: To find TCR variants linked to disease, the study profiled T cell receptor beta repertoires in ankylosing spondylitis patients and healthy donors. Samples of peripheral blood were taken, and for ankylosing spondylitis patients, synovial fluid was collected as well. The full study cohort comprised approximately 23 ankylosing spondylitis patients and 85 to 120 healthy donors. Results and caveats for the whole study, not just this receptor: According to the report, matched synovial fluid samples from ankylosing spondylitis patients were significantly enriched for the disease-linked clones. A CD8+ phenotype was shown by the disease-linked clones, which were found at relatively low frequencies in peripheral blood. A TCR beta motif made up of fewer than 10 highly homologous amino acid variants appeared to be characteristic of blood from ankylosing spondylitis patients. Some TCR beta motif variants had previously been reported in synovial fluid and blood of reactive arthritis patients, which suggested common disease-initiation mechanisms.

CDR1 and CDR2 are read off the germline V gene as MNHEY and SVGAGI. Reading from cysteine to phenylalanine, the CDR3 counts 18 amino acids. Only the CDR3 DNA stays, 54 bases, in frame from base 1. V and J are truncated by 0 bases and 8 bases respectively, leaving an intervening sequence of 24 bases. A word on this clonotype: What this receptor recognizes is not known. Base qualities were left out, and no much larger clone turns up one base away.

The sample was run on an Illumina HiSeq 2500. Quantitative 5'-RACE with molecular barcodes was used to prepare TCR beta libraries. Under the source paper's analysis protocol: A new computational method, built on a probabilistic model of VDJ rearrangement, was used to identify disease-linked TCR variants. In TCRdb, the public reads were trimmed at Q25 with fastp and aligned with MiXCR, with productive beta chains retained. Rows are unified per CDR3 protein, each entry keeping the most common DNA and genes. The V and J calls here are based on TCRdb, not the publication. Recorded for this sample are 300,000 to 350,000 distinct CDR3 sequences; less than 25% of them occurred a single time. The ten most abundant clones make up roughly 3.4% of the sample.

The clonotype was recovered from a female donor with ankylosing spondylitis or in good health (not recorded which). The chain is made from TRBV6-5 and TRBJ2-3, with a tentative D gene TRBD2 over 6 matching bases. Material: blood, either unsorted or a sorted T cell fraction (not recorded which). The DNA reads as follows: TGTGCCAGCAGTTACTCGGTGTCGGCGGGATTTGCCACTGGTACGCAGTATTTT. The translation is CASSYSVSAGFATGTQYF.